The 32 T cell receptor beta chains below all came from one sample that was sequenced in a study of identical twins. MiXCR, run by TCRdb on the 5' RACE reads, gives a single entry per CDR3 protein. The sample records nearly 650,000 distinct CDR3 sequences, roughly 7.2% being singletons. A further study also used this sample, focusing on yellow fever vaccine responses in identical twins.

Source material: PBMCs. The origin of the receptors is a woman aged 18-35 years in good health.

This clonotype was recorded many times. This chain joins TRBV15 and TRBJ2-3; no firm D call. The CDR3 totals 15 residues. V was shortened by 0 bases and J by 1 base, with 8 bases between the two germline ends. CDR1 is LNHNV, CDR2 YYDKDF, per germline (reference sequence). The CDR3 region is CATSRDGQRTDTQYF. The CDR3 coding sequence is TGTGCCACCAGCAGAGACGGGCAGCGCACAGATACGCAGTATTTT.

As DNA, the CDR3 is TGCGCCAGCAGCCATTTAGCCGATAGCTCCTACAATGAGCAGTTCTTC. Its protein product is CASSHLADSSYNEQFF. V gene TRBV4-1 combines with J gene TRBJ2-1; D is uncertain. The V and J ends lost 3 bases and 0 bases respectively, with 12 bases between them. In germline, CDR1 is MGHRA, CDR2 YSYEKL. The CDR3 contains 16 residues.

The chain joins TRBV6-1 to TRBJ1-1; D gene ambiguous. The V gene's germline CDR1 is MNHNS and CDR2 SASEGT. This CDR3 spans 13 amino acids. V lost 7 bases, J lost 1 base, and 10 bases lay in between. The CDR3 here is CASTGPKNTEAFF. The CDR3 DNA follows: TGTGCCAGCACCGGACCGAAGAACACTGAAGCTTTCTTT.

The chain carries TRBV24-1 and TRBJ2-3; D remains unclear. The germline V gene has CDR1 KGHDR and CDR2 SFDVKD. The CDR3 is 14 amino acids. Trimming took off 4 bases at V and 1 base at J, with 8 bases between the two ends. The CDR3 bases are TGTGCCACCAGTGAACCTTGGCGCACAGATACGCAGTATTTT. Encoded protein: CATSEPWRTDTQYF.

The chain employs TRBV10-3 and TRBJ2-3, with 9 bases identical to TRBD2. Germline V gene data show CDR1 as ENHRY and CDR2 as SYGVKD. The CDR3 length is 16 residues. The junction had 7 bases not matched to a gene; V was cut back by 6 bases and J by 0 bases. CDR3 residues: CAISQWAGGSTDTQYF. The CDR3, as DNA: TGTGCCATCAGCCAATGGGCGGGAGGGAGCACAGATACGCAGTATTTT.

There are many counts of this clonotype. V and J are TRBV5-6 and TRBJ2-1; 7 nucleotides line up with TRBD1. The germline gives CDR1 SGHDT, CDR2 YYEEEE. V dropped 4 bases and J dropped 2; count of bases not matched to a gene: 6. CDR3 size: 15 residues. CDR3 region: CASSIRDRTYNEQFF. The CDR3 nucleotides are TGTGCCAGCAGCATACGGGACAGAACCTACAATGAGCAGTTCTTC.

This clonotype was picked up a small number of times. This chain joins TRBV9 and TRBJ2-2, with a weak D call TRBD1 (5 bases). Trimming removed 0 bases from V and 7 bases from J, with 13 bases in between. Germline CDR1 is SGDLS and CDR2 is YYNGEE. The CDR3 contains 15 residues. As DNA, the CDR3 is TGTGCCAGCAGCGTAGGGACGGACACGGGCGGGGAGCTGTTTTTT. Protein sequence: CASSVGTDTGGELFF.

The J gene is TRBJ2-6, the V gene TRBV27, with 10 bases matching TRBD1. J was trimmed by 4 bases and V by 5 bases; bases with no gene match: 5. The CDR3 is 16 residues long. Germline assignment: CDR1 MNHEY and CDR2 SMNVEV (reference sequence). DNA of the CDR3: TGTGCCAGCAGTCACGGGACAGGGGTCGGGGCCAACGTCCTGACTTTC. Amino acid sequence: CASSHGTGVGANVLTF.

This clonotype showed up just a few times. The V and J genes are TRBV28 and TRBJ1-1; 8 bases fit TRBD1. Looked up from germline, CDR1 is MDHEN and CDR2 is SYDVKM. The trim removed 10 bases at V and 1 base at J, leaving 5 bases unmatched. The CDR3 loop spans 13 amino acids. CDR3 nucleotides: TGTGCCATCGGACAGGGAAGGAACACTGAAGCTTTCTTT. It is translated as CAIGQGRNTEAFF.

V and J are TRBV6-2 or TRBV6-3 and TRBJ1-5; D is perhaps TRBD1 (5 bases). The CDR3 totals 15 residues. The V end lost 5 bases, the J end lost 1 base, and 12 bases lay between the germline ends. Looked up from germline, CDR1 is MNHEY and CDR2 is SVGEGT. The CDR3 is CASSPPPGSNQPQHF. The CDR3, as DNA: TGTGCCAGCAGTCCCCCCCCAGGGAGCAATCAGCCCCAGCATTTT.

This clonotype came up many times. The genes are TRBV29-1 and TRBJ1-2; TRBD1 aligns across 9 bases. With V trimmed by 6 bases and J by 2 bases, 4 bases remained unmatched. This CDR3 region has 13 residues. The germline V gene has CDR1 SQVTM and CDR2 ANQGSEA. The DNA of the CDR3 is TGCAGCGTAACCGGGACAGGGAACTATGGCTACACCTTC. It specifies CSVTGTGNYGYTF. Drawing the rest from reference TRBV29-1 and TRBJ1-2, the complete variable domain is SAVISQKPSRDICQRGTSLTIQCQVDSQVTMMFWYRQQPGQSLTLIATANQGSEATYESGFVIDKFPISRPNLTFSTLTVSNMSPEDSSIYLCSVTGTGNYGYTFGSGTRLTVV.

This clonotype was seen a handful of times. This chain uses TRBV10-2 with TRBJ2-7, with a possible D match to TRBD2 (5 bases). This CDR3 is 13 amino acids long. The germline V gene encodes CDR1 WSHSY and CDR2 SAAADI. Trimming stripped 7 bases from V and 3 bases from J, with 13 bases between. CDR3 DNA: TGCGCCAGCATGGACGGGAATAACTACGAGCAGTACGTC. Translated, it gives CASMDGNNYEQYV.

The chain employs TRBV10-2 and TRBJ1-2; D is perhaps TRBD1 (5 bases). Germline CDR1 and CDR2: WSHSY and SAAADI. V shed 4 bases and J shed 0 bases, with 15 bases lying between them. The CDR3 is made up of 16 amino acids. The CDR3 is CASSVTGTATNYGYTF. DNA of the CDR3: TGCGCCAGCAGTGTCACCGGGACGGCTACTAACTATGGCTACACCTTC.

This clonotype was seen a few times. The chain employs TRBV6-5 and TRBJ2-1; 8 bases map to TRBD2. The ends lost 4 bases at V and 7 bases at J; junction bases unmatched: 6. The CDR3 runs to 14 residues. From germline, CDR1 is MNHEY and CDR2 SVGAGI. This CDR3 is CASSLAGRRNEQFF. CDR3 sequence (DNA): TGTGCCAGCAGTTTAGCGGGGAGACGTAATGAGCAGTTCTTC.

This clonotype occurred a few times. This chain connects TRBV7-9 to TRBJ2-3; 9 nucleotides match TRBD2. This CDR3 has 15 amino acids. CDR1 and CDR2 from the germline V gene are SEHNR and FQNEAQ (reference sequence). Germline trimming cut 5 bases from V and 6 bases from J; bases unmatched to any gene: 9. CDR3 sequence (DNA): TGTGCCAGCAGCGCCGCCGGGCGGGAGGGCGATACGCAGTATTTT. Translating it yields CASSAAGREGDTQYF.

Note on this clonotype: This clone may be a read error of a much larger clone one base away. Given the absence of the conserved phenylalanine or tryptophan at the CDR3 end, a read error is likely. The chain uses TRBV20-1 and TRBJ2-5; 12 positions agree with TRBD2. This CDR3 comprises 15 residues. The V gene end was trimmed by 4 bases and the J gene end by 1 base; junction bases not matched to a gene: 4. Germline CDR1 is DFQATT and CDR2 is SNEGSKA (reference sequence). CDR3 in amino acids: CSAKLAGGLQETQYL. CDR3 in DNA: TGCAGTGCTAAACTAGCGGGGGGCCTCCAAGAGACCCAGTACTTA.

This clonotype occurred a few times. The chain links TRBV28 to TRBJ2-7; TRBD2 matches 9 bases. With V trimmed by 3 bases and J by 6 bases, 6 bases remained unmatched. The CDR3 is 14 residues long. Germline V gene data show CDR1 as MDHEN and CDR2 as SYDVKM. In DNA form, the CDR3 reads TGTGCCAGCAGTTTGGGGCGGGGGGGCCGCGAGCAGTACTTC. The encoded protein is CASSLGRGGREQYF.

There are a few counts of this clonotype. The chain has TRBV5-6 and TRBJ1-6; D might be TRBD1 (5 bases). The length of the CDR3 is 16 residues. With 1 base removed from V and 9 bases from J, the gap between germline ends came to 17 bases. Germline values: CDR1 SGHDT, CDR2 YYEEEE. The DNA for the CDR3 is TGTGCCAGCAGCTTGACCCAAGGGGCTCGGATTTCACCCCTCCACTTT. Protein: CASSLTQGARISPLHF.

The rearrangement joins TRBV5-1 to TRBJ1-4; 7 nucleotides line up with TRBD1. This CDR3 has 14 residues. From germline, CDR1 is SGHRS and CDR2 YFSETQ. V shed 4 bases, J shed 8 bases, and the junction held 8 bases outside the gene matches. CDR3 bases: TGCGCCAGCAGCCGACAGGGAGGAGACGAAAAACTGTTTTTT. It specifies CASSRQGGDEKLFF.

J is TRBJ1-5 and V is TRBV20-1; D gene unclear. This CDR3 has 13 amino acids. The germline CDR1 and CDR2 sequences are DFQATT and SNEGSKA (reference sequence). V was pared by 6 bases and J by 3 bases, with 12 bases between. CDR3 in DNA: TGCAGTGCCCCCCCGAGCCCCAATCAGCCCCAGCATTTT. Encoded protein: CSAPPSPNQPQHF.

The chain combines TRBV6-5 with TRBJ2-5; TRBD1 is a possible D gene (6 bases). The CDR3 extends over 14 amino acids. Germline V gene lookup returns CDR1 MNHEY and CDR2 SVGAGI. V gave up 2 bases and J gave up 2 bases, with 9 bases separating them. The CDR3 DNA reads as TGTGCCAGCAGTTACGGGACATTACAAGAGACCCAGTACTTC. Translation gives CASSYGTLQETQYF.

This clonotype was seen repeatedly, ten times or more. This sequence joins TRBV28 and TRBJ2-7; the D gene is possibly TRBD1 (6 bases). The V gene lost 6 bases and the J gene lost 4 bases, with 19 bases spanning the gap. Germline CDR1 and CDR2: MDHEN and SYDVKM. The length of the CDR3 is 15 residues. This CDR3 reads CASSFLVGTKYEQYF. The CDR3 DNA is TGTGCCAGCAGCTTTCTCGTCGGGACAAAGTACGAGCAGTACTTC.

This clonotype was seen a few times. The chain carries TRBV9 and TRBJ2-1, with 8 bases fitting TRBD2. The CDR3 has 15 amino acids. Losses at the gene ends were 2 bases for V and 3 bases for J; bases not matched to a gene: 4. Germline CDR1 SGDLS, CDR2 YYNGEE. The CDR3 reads CASSVSSGGYNEQFF. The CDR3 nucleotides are TGTGCCAGCAGCGTTTCGAGCGGGGGCTACAATGAGCAGTTCTTC.

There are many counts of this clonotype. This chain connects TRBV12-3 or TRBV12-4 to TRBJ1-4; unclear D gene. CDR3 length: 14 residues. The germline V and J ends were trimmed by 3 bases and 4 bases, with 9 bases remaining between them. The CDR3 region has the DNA TGTGCCAGCAGTTTGGGCATGCTTAATGAAAAACTGTTTTTT. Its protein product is CASSLGMLNEKLFF.

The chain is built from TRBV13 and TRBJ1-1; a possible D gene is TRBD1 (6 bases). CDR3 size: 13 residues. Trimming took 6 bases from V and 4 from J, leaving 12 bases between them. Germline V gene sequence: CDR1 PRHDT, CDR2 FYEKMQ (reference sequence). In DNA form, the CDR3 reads TGTGCCAGCAGTGAGGGGGTCAGCACTGAAGCTTTCTTT. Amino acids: CASSEGVSTEAFF. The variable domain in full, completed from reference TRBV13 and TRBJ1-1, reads AAGVIQSPRHLIKEKRETATLKCYPIPRHDTVYWYQQGPGQDPQFLISFYEKMQSDKGSIPDRFSAQQFSDYHSELNMSSLELGDSALYFCASSEGVSTEAFFGQGTRLTVV.

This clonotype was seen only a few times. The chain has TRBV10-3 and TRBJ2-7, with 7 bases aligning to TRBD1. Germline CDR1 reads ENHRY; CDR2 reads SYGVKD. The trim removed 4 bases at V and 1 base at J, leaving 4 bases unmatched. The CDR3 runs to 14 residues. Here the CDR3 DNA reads TGTGCCATCAGTGTCGCGACAGGGTCCTACGAGCAGTACTTC. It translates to CAISVATGSYEQYF.

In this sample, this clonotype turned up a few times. CDR3 sequence: CASSLIGLAVIYNEQFF. In DNA form, the CDR3 reads TGTGCCAGCAGTTTAATTGGCCTAGCGGTTATATACAATGAGCAGTTCTTC. The chain employs TRBV12-3 or TRBV12-4 and TRBJ2-1; 7 nucleotides agree with TRBD2. Trimming removed 2 bases from V and 4 bases from J; junction bases left unmatched: 11. This CDR3 is 17 amino acids long.

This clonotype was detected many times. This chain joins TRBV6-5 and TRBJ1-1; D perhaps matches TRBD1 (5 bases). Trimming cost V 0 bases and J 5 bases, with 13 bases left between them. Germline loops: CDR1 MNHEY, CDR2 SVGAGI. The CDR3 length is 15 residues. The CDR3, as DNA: TGTGCCAGCAGTTACTCGGGCGGGGGTTGGACTGAAGCTTTCTTT. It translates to CASSYSGGGWTEAFF.

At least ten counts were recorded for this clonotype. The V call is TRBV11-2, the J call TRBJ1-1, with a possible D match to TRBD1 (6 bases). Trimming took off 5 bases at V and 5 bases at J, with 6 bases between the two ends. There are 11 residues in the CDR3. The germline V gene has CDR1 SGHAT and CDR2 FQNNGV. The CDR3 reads CASSTGTEAFF. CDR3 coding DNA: TGTGCCAGCAGCACAGGGACTGAAGCTTTCTTT.

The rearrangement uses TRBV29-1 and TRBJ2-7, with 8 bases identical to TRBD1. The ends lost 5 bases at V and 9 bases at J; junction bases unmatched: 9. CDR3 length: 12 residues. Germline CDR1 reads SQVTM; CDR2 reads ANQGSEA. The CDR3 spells CSVRAGQGGQYF. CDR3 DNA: TGCAGCGTTCGTGCCGGACAGGGCGGGCAGTACTTC.

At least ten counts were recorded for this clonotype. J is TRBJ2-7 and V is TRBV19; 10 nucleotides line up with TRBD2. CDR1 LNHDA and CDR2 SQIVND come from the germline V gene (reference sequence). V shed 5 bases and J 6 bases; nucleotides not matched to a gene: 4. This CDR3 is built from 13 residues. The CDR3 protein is CASSQVAGGEQYF. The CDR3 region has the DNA TGTGCCAGTAGTCAGGTAGCGGGAGGCGAGCAGTACTTC. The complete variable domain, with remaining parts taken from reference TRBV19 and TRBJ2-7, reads DGGITQSPKYLFRKEGQNVTLSCEQNLNHDAMYWYRQDPGQGLRLIYYSQIVNDFQKGDIAEGYSVSREKKESFPLTVTSAQKNPTAFYLCASSQVAGGEQYFGPGTRLTVT.

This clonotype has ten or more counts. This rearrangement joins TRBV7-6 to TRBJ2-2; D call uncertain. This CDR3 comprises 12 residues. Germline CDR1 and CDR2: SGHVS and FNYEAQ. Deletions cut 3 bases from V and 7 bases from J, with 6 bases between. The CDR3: CASSLLIGELFF. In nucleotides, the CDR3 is TGTGCCAGCAGCTTGCTGATCGGGGAGCTGTTTTTT.